This is a list of T cell receptor beta chains from one sample in a study of control samples from healthy donors and cancer patients. Profiling relied on immunoSEQ multiplex PCR, and the TCRdb table lists in-frame clones only, not all of them. The sample data list around 190,000 clones. The material sequenced was blood. The receptors were sampled from a young woman in good health. The CDR3 runs from the conserved cysteine through the conserved F or W. The order of the fields is D gene, V gene, J gene, CDR3 DNA, CDR3 protein. The D gene is left open where the match is weak.

-	TRBV11-2	TRBJ2-7	TGTGCCAGCAGTCAGGGAACCTACGAGCAGTACTTC	CASSQGTYEQYF
TRBD1	TRBV9	TRBJ1-5	TGTGCCAGCAGCCCTCGGGACAGGGGCAATCAGCCCCAGCATTTT	CASSPRDRGNQPQHF
TRBD1	TRBV5-1	TRBJ1-5	TGCGCCAGCAGCTCAGGTACAGGGGGGACTCAGCCCCAGCATTTT	CASSSGTGGTQPQHF
-	TRBV28	TRBJ2-2	TGTGCCAGCGTCGGCAGGGCAAGCTTTCGACACACCGGGGAGCTGTTTTTT	CASVGRASFRHTGELFF
-	TRBV11-3	TRBJ1-1	TGTGCCAGCAGCTTATACTGGACGGTCAACACTGAAGCTTTCTTT	CASSLYWTVNTEAFF
-	TRBV18	TRBJ1-3	TGTGCCAGCTCTTCAGGAGGCCCGATCTCTGGAAACACCATATATTTT	CASSSGGPISGNTIYF
TRBD2	TRBV19	TRBJ2-5	TGTGCCAGTAGTTTTAGCGGGGGGTACCAAGAGACCCAGTACTTC	CASSFSGGYQETQYF
-	TRBV4-1	TRBJ1-1	TGCGCCAGCAGCCGCCCCGGGACTGAAGCTTTCTTT	CASSRPGTEAFF
TRBD1	TRBV27	TRBJ1-6	TGTGCCAGCAGTTTATCGATAGGGGACAGGGGGCAACCCCTCCACTTT	CASSLSIGDRGQPLHF
-	TRBV28	TRBJ2-2	TGTGCCATTAAGGGGGTTACCGGGGAGCTGTTTTTT	CAIKGVTGELFF
-	TRBV20-1	TRBJ1-2	TGTAAAACCTATGGCTACACCTTC	CKTYGYTF
-	TRBV5-6	TRBJ1-2	TGTGCCAGCAGTTGGAGCGGGGGATATGGCTACACCTTC	CASSWSGGYGYTF
TRBD1	TRBV12-3/TRBV12-4	TRBJ1-2	TGTGCCAGCAGTTCGGGACAGCGGCAGACCTTC	CASSSGQRQTF
TRBD1	TRBV6-1	TRBJ2-2	TGTGCCAGCAGTGACGACAGGGGCGGGGAGCTGTTTTTT	CASSDDRGGELFF
-	TRBV6-1	TRBJ1-6	TGTGCCAGCAGCGAAGGGTACTATAATTCACCCCTCCACTTT	CASSEGYYNSPLHF
-	TRBV2	TRBJ1-1	TGTGCCAGCAGCCGAGAGGGCCCAAACACTGAAGCTTTCTTT	CASSREGPNTEAFF
-	TRBV3-1/TRBV3-2	TRBJ1-2	TGTGCCAGCAGCCAAGGCAGTACAGGCCAGGGCTACACCTTC	CASSQGSTGQGYTF
TRBD1	TRBV30	TRBJ1-2	TGTGCCTGGGATCGAGGACAGGGAATCGCTTGGGGCTACTATGGCTACACCTTC	CAWDRGQGIAWGYYGYTF
-	TRBV2	TRBJ1-5	TGTGCCAGCAGTTATGACAGTTATAGCAATCAGCCCCAGCATTTT	CASSYDSYSNQPQHF
TRBD1	TRBV11-1	TRBJ2-7	TGTGCCAGCAGCTCCCGGGACAGGCACTACGAGCAGTACTTC	CASSSRDRHYEQYF
-	TRBV18	TRBJ1-6	TGTGCCAGCTCACCGAGGGCGAGCTCCTATAATTCACCCCTCCACTTT	CASSPRASSYNSPLHF
-	TRBV24-1	TRBJ1-2	TGTGCCACCAGTGATAGGGGCCGCGGCCCTAGTGACTATGGCTACACCTTC	CATSDRGRGPSDYGYTF
TRBD2	TRBV30	TRBJ2-1	TGTGCCTGGAGTAGCTTCCAGCGGGGGCCATCCAATGAGCAGTTCTTC	CAWSSFQRGPSNEQFF
-	TRBV5-5	TRBJ2-1	TGTGCCAGCAGCTTGGGATTAAGGGGCAATGAGCAGTTCTTC	CASSLGLRGNEQFF
-	TRBV5-5	TRBJ1-5	TGTGCCAGCAGCTTGGAACTGGGGTCGCGGGTAAATCAGCCCCAGCATTTT	CASSLELGSRVNQPQHF
TRBD1	TRBV10-3	TRBJ1-6	TGTGCCATCGCCGGGACAGTGAATTCACCCCTCCACTTT	CAIAGTVNSPLHF
-	TRBV7-3	TRBJ2-7	TGTGCCAGCAGCTCGACAGGCTACGAGCAGTACTTC	CASSSTGYEQYF
-	TRBV7-8	TRBJ1-1	TGTGCCAGCAGCCCGATCGGCACCCCTGAAGCTTTCTTT	CASSPIGTPEAFF
-	TRBV3-1/TRBV3-2	TRBJ1-2	TGTGCCAGCAGCCAGTCCCCGAGTTTGGGCTATGGCTACACCTTC	CASSQSPSLGYGYTF